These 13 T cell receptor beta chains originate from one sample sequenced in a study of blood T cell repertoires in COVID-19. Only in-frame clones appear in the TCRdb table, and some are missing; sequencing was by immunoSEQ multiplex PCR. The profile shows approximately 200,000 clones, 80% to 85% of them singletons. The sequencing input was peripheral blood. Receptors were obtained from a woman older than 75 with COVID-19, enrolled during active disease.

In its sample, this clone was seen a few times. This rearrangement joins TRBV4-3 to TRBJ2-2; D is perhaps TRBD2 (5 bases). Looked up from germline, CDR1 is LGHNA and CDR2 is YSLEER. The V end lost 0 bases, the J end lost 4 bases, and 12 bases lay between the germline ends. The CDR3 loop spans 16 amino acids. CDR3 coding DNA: TGCGCCAGCAGCCAAGAAAGAGGGCTAGGCACCGGGGAGCTGTTTTTT. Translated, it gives CASSQERGLGTGELFF.

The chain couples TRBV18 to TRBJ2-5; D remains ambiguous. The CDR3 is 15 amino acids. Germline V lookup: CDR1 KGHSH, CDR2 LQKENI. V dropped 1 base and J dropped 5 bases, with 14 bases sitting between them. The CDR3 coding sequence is TGTGCCAGCTCACCACTGACTCGACCGGAGGAGACCCAGTACTTC. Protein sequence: CASSPLTRPEETQYF.

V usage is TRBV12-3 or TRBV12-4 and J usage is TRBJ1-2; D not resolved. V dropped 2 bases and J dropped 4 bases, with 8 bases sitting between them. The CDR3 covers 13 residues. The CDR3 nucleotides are TGTGCCAGCAGTTTACGGGGAGGCTATGGCTACACCTTC. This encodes CASSLRGGYGYTF.

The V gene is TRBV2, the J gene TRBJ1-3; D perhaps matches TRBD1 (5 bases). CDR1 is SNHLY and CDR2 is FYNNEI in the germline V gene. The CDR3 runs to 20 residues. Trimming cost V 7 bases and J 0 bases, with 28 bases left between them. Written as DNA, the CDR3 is TGTGCCAGCAACCGAAGGGGTGGTCGGGGACTTAATTCCTCTGGAAACACCATATATTTT. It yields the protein CASNRRGGRGLNSSGNTIYF. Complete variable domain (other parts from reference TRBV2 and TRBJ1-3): EPEVTQTPSHQVTQMGQEVILRCVPISNHLYFYWYRQILGQKVEFLVSFYNNEISEKSEIFDDQFSVERPDGSNFTLKIRSTKLEDSAMYFCASNRRGGRGLNSSGNTIYFGEGSWLTVV.

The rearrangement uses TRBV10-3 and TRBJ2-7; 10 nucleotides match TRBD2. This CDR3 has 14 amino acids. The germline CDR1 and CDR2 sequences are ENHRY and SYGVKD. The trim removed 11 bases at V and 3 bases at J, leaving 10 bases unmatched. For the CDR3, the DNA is TGTGCCGTGTGGAGCGGGGGGGCCTACTACGAGCAGTACTTC. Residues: CAVWSGGAYYEQYF.

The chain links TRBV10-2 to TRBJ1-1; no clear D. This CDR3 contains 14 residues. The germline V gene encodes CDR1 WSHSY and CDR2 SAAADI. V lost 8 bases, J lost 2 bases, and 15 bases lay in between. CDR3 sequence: CASGRGGQNTEAFF. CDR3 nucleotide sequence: TGCGCCAGCGGACGTGGAGGTCAAAACACTGAAGCTTTCTTT.

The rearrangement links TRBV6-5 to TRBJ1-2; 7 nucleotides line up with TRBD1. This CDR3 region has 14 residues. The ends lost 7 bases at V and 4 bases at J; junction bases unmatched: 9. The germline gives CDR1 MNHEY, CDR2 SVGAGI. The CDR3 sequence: CASIKGAESYGYTF. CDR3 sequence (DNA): TGTGCCAGCATCAAGGGGGCAGAGAGCTATGGCTACACCTTC.

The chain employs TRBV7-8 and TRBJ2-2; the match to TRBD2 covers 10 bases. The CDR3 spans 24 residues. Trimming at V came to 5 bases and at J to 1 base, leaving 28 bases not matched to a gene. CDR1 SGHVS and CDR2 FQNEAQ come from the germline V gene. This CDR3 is CASSPRLISEKGVAGGLNTGELFF. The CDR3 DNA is TGTGCCAGCAGCCCTCGGTTAATTTCGGAAAAGGGGGTAGCGGGGGGCTTGAACACCGGGGAGCTGTTTTTT.

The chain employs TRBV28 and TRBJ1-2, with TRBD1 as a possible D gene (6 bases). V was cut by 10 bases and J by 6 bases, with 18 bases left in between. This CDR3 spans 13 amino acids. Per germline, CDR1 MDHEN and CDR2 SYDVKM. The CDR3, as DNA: TGTGCCACCCCAGATCCGGCAGGGGATGGCTACACCTTC. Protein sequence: CATPDPAGDGYTF.

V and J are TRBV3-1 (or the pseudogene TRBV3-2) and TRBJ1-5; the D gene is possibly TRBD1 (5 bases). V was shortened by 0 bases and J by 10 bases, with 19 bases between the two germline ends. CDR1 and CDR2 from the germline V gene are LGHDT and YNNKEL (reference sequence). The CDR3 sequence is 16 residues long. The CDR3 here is CASSQDLQGQIYPQHF. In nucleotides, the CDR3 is TGTGCCAGCAGCCAAGATTTGCAGGGCCAAATATACCCCCAGCATTTT.

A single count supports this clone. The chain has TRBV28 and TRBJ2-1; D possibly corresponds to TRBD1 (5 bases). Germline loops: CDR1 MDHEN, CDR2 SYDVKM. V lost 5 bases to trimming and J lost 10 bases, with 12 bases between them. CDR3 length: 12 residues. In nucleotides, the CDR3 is TGTGCCAGCAGTCTCCAGGGTGGGGAGCAGTTCTTC. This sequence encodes CASSLQGGEQFF.

CDR3 DNA sequence: TGTGCCAGCAGCACAGGACTAGCGGGGGTGTTCACAGATACGCAGTATTTT. Its translation is CASSTGLAGVFTDTQYF. The genes are TRBV7-2 and TRBJ2-3, with 13 nucleotides matching TRBD2. This CDR3 comprises 17 residues. Germline V CDR1 and CDR2: SGHTA, FQGNSA. V was pared by 5 bases and J by 2 bases, with 7 bases of the junction left unmatched. Variable domain in full (rest from reference TRBV7-2 and TRBJ2-3): GAGVSQSPSNKVTEKGKDVELRCDPISGHTALYWYRQSLGQGLEFLIYFQGNSAPDKSGLPSDRFSAERTGGSVSTLTIQRTQQEDSAVYLCASSTGLAGVFTDTQYFGPGTRLTVL.

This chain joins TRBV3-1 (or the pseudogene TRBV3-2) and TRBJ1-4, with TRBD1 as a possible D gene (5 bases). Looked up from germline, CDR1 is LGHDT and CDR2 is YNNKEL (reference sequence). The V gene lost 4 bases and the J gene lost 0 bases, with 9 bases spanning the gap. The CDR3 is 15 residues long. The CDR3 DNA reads TGTGCCAGCAGCCCCAGGGCCACAACTAATGAAAAACTGTTTTTT. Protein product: CASSPRATTNEKLFF.